These T cell receptor beta chains were read from a single sample in a study of blood T cell repertoires in COVID-19. TCRdb's table, derived via immunoSEQ multiplex PCR, lists solely in-frame clones and lacks some. This table has 150,000 to 200,000 clones, roughly 89% appearing once. The sample was peripheral blood. The receptors were gathered from a man between 18 and 35 years old with active or convalescent COVID-19. Both conserved end residues are part of each CDR3. D genes are given only for firm matches. Not every row has a clone size; where given, it reads once, few, many or a size class.

cdr3_nt cdr3_aa j_call v_call clone_size d_call
TGTGCCAGCAGTGAAATCAAGACAGATTCACCCCTCCACTTT CASSEIKTDSPLHF TRBJ1-6 TRBV6-1 . .
TGTGCCAGCAGTTTAAACAGGGACTCCTATAATTCACCCCTCCACTTT CASSLNRDSYNSPLHF TRBJ1-6 TRBV6-5 few .
TGTGCCAGCAGCCAAGACAGCAATAACTATGGCTACACCTTC CASSQDSNNYGYTF TRBJ1-2 TRBV5-4 . .
TGCGCCAGCAGCCAAGGACAGAACTACGAGCAGTACTTC CASSQGQNYEQYF TRBJ2-7 TRBV4-3 . .
TGCGCCAGCAGCCAAGATCTAGCGGTCCCCTGGGATGAGCAGTTCTTC CASSQDLAVPWDEQFF TRBJ2-1 TRBV4-1 . TRBD2
TGTGCCAGCACCTGGCAGGGGAATTCACCCCTCCACTTT CASTWQGNSPLHF TRBJ1-6 TRBV27 . .
TGTGCCAGCAGTTCCTATGTCGTTCGGGGTTCTTGGGTTGATGGCTACACCTTC CASSSYVVRGSWVDGYTF TRBJ1-2 TRBV28 . .
TGTGCCAGCAGCCGACTAGCGGAATACAATGAGCAGTTCTTC CASSRLAEYNEQFF TRBJ2-1 TRBV14 . TRBD2
TGTGCCAGCAGTACCGGGACACCTACCTCTGGAAACACCATATATTTT CASSTGTPTSGNTIYF TRBJ1-3 TRBV27 few .
TGTGCCAGCAGCCAGGGCCTGTACAATGAGCAGTTCTTC CASSQGLYNEQFF TRBJ2-1 TRBV3-1/TRBV3-2 . .
TGTGCCAGCGGGGGACTGGCTTGGGAGACCCAGTACTTC CASGGLAWETQYF TRBJ2-5 TRBV28 . .
TGCGCCAGCAGCTTAGCGGGGGATCAGCCCCAGCATTTT CASSLAGDQPQHF TRBJ1-5 TRBV5-1 . .
TGTGCCAGCAGCCTCCGGGAGGCGCAAGAAAAACTGTTTTTT CASSLREAQEKLFF TRBJ1-4 TRBV3-1/TRBV3-2 . .
TGTGCCAGCAGCACGAGGACTAGCGGGGGGGCGGAACGCACAGATACGCAGTATTTT CASSTRTSGGAERTDTQYF TRBJ2-3 TRBV4-2 once TRBD2
TGTGCCAGCGGCCCCCGCCTCTACACCTTC CASGPRLYTF TRBJ1-2 TRBV28 once .
TGTGCCAGCAGCTTGGGACAGGGAACTGAAGCTTTCTTT CASSLGQGTEAFF TRBJ1-1 TRBV7-6 once TRBD1
TGCGCCAGCAGCTTCAGCGGGAGTAGCTCCTACAATGAGCAGTTCTTC CASSFSGSSSYNEQFF TRBJ2-1 TRBV5-1 . TRBD2
TGTGCCACCAGCAGGGGACTAGCGGGATTGGGAGAGACCCAGTACTTC CATSRGLAGLGETQYF TRBJ2-5 TRBV15 . TRBD2
TGTGCCATCAGTCTACCTGGACAGGAGGATGGCTACACCTTC CAISLPGQEDGYTF TRBJ1-2 TRBV10-3 . TRBD1
TGTGCTAGTGGTTTCATTCGGGCAGGGGTCCGAGAGACCCAGTACTTC CASGFIRAGVRETQYF TRBJ2-5 TRBV12-5 . .
TGTGCCAGCAGTTACTCGGAGTCCTACAATGAGCAGTTCTTC CASSYSESYNEQFF TRBJ2-1 TRBV6-2/TRBV6-3 . .
TGTGCCAGCAGCTTGTCGCGGGGGGGACCCACAGATACGCAGTATTTT CASSLSRGGPTDTQYF TRBJ2-3 TRBV5-4 . TRBD2
TGTGCCAGCAGCTTAGAAGCGGGCCCTTCCTACGAGCAGTACTTC CASSLEAGPSYEQYF TRBJ2-7 TRBV7-6 . .
TGTGCCAGCAGTATCGGTGGAGCTCAGCCCCAGCATTTT CASSIGGAQPQHF TRBJ1-5 TRBV28 few .
TGTGCCAGCAGCCAGGGACAGGGCTGGAATGAGCAGTTCTTC CASSQGQGWNEQFF TRBJ2-1 TRBV5-8 . TRBD1
TGTGCCAGCAGCCAGGGCTTGGCCGGAAACACCATATATTTT CASSQGLAGNTIYF TRBJ1-3 TRBV3-1/TRBV3-2 . .
TGTGCCAGCACCAGGGGGCGTTCGGTGGCTGAAGCTTTCTTT CASTRGRSVAEAFF TRBJ1-1 TRBV6-5 . TRBD1
TGTGCCAGCAGCTCCCTTGCCAGGGGTCTTGAAGCTTTCTTT CASSSLARGLEAFF TRBJ1-1 TRBV11-3 . .
TGTGCCACCGTCGAGGAGGGACTAGCGGGAGTGGGGGAGACCCAGTACTTC CATVEEGLAGVGETQYF TRBJ2-5 TRBV19 . TRBD2
TGCAGTGTTCAGGGGCCGGAGACCCAGTACTTC CSVQGPETQYF TRBJ2-5 TRBV20-1 . .
TGTGCCAGCAGCCCGAGCGGGAGTAGTAGGGAGCAGTACTTC CASSPSGSSREQYF TRBJ2-7 TRBV7-3 . TRBD2